A selection of T cell receptor beta chains follows, all from one sample in a study of shared clonotypes between healthy human individuals. The method was immunoSEQ multiplex PCR; TCRdb's version includes in-frame clones alone and lacks a portion of them. The sample yields about 1.5 million clones, 95% to 97% seen once. Sequencing input: naive CD4+ T cells sorted from blood. The source of these receptors is a man in his thirties or forties in good health. The CDR3 runs from the conserved cysteine through the conserved F or W. D genes are given only for firm matches. Only part of the rows carry a size: once, few, many, or a class if the clone is expanded.

D	V	J	size	DNA	CDR3
TRBD2	TRBV15	TRBJ2-2	.	TGTGCCACCAGCAGACCTTGGACTAGCGGGAGGGTCTTGAACACCGGGGAGCTGTTTTTT	CATSRPWTSGRVLNTGELFF
TRBD1	TRBV18	TRBJ2-3	.	TGTGCCAGCTCACCAAGGACAGGGACCTCTGGCACAGATACGCAGTATTTT	CASSPRTGTSGTDTQYF
TRBD1	TRBV27	TRBJ2-7	.	TGTGCCAGCAGCCGTTCCGGGACAGGCACATGGGGCGAGCAGTACTTC	CASSRSGTGTWGEQYF
TRBD1	TRBV28	TRBJ1-5	.	TGTGCCAGCAGTTTACGAGACAGGGACAATCAGCCCCAGCATTTT	CASSLRDRDNQPQHF
.	TRBV4-2	TRBJ2-5	once	TGTGCCAGCAGCCCTAGGGGATATGGGGAGACCCAGTACTTC	CASSPRGYGETQYF
TRBD1	TRBV29-1	TRBJ1-4	.	TGCAGCGTAACAGGGGTAGGAGAAAAACTGTTTTTT	CSVTGVGEKLFF
.	TRBV19	TRBJ1-2	.	TGTGCCAGTAGTATAGCAGGATCCTATGGCTACACCTTC	CASSIAGSYGYTF
TRBD2	TRBV7-2	TRBJ2-3	.	TGTGCCAGCAGCCTCGGACTAGCGAACACAGATACGCAGTATTTT	CASSLGLANTDTQYF
TRBD1	TRBV18	TRBJ2-7	.	TGTGCCAGCTCACCACCATCGGGCAGGGGGCGTCCCTACGAGCAGTACTTC	CASSPPSGRGRPYEQYF
.	TRBV18	TRBJ2-7	.	TGTGCCAGCTCACCCGAGTCTACCAGCTACGAGCAGTACTTC	CASSPESTSYEQYF
.	TRBV29-1	TRBJ1-1	.	TGCAGCGTTCCAGGGTGGGGATCGAACACTGAAGCTTTCTTT	CSVPGWGSNTEAFF
.	TRBV29-1	TRBJ2-5	.	TGCAGCGTCACGACGGGAGCAGAGACCCAGTACTTC	CSVTTGAETQYF
.	TRBV28	TRBJ1-5	.	TGTGCCAGCAGTCCAGATCAGCCCCAGCATTTT	CASSPDQPQHF
TRBD1	TRBV6-1	TRBJ1-1	.	TGTGCCAGCAGTAGGGACAGGGGATTGACTGAAGCTTTCTTT	CASSRDRGLTEAFF
TRBD1	TRBV10-2	TRBJ2-7	.	TGCGCCAGCGGCCTGGACAGGGGTGCCTCCTACGAGCAGTACTTC	CASGLDRGASYEQYF
.	TRBV5-1	TRBJ2-7	.	TGCGCCAGCAGCTTGAGGGGGAACCACGAGCAGTACTTC	CASSLRGNHEQYF
TRBD2	TRBV12-5	TRBJ2-1	.	TGTGCTAGTGGTGCGGGACTAGAGTCTGGTGAGCAGTTCTTC	CASGAGLESGEQFF
.	TRBV4-3	TRBJ2-1	.	TGCGCCAGCAGCCAAGAGGGCTCGGGAAATGAGCAGTTCTTC	CASSQEGSGNEQFF
.	TRBV6-1	TRBJ2-1	.	TGTGCCAGCACGGAGGCCCTAAACTACAATGAGCAGTTCTTC	CASTEALNYNEQFF
.	TRBV5-1	TRBJ1-1	once	TGCGCCAGCAGCTTGACGCCAGGGAGGGGCACTGAAGCTTTCTTT	CASSLTPGRGTEAFF
.	TRBV28	TRBJ2-7	once	TGTGCCAGCAGTTTAAGAGGGTTTACCTACGAGCAGTACTTC	CASSLRGFTYEQYF
TRBD2	TRBV27	TRBJ2-7	.	TGTGCCAGCAGTTGGACTAGCGGACCATCCAACGAGCAGTACTTC	CASSWTSGPSNEQYF
.	TRBV6-5	TRBJ1-2	.	TGTGCCAGCAGTCAATACTATGGCTACACCTTC	CASSQYYGYTF
TRBD2	TRBV5-4	TRBJ2-1	.	TGTGCCAGCAGCTGGACTAGCGGGAGCTCCTACAATGAGCAGTTCTTC	CASSWTSGSSYNEQFF
.	TRBV14	TRBJ2-1	once	TGTGCCAGCAGCCAAGCGACGGGCCACTACAATGAGCAGTTCTTC	CASSQATGHYNEQFF
TRBD1	TRBV5-1	TRBJ2-7	.	TGCGCCAGCAGCGCACAGGGGGCGCGGTACGAGCAGTACTTC	CASSAQGARYEQYF
TRBD1	TRBV11-2	TRBJ2-5	.	TGTGCCAGCAACCGGGACAGGGGATTGGAGACCCAGTACTTC	CASNRDRGLETQYF
TRBD2	TRBV18	TRBJ2-3	.	TGTGCCAGCTCACCACCGCGACAGCGGGAGAGCACAGATACGCAGTATTTT	CASSPPRQRESTDTQYF
.	TRBV2	TRBJ2-3	.	TGTGCCAGCAGTCCCCGGGTCGCCGCAGATACGCAGTATTTT	CASSPRVAADTQYF
.	TRBV7-2	TRBJ2-3	.	TGTGCCAGCAGCTTTAGAACAGATACGCAGTATTTT	CASSFRTDTQYF
.	TRBV2	TRBJ2-5	.	TGTGCCAGCAGTGGGCAGGGGAAATGGGAGACCCAGTACTTC	CASSGQGKWETQYF
TRBD2	TRBV15	TRBJ2-3	.	TGTGCCACCAGCAGCGGACTAGCGGGAGGAGGTGATACGCAGTATTTT	CATSSGLAGGGDTQYF
.	TRBV15	TRBJ2-5	once	TGTGCCACCAGCAGAGATCGGGGCTGGGAGACCCAGTACTTC	CATSRDRGWETQYF
TRBD1	TRBV7-9	TRBJ2-3	.	TGTGCCAGCAGCTTACCAGGGACAGGAACAGATACGCAGTATTTT	CASSLPGTGTDTQYF
TRBD2	TRBV5-4	TRBJ2-1	.	TGTGCCAGCAGCTTTGAGACTAGCGGAAGGAATGAGCAGTTCTTC	CASSFETSGRNEQFF
.	TRBV30	TRBJ1-5	once	TGTGCCTGGAGTGTCAATGGGGACCCTCGGGAAGGACATCAGCCCCAGCATTTT	CAWSVNGDPREGHQPQHF
.	TRBV25-1	TRBJ2-2	.	TGTGCCAGCAGTGAATTTGTGGTTAACGGGGAGCTGTTTTTT	CASSEFVVNGELFF
.	TRBV7-6	TRBJ2-3	.	TGTGCCAGCAGCTTAATGTTGACTACCGCAGATACGCAGTATTTT	CASSLMLTTADTQYF
.	TRBV5-6	TRBJ2-7	.	TGTGCCTCCCAATGGGGAAGGGGACCCACCTACGAGCAGTACTTC	CASQWGRGPTYEQYF
TRBD2	TRBV27	TRBJ2-7	.	TGTGCCAGCAGTCCCCGGGTAGCGGGAGTCTACGAGCAGTACTTC	CASSPRVAGVYEQYF
.	TRBV14	TRBJ1-2	.	TGTGCCAGCAGCCAAGTTGGGGCGCAGGCCCAATACGACTACACCTTC	CASSQVGAQAQYDYTF
.	TRBV6-1	TRBJ1-5	.	TGTGCCAGCAGTGATCCGGGGTCCGGCACTTATAGCAATCAGCCCCAGCATTTT	CASSDPGSGTYSNQPQHF
.	TRBV6-9	TRBJ2-5	once	TGTGCCAGCAGAACCAGCGGACAAGAGACCCAGTACTTC	CASRTSGQETQYF
TRBD2	TRBV27	TRBJ2-5	.	TGTGCCAGCCAAGGACTAGCGGGAGAGACCCAGTACTTC	CASQGLAGETQYF
.	TRBV5-1	TRBJ2-1	.	TGCGCCAGCAGCCCTGGACTCCTACAACTCTCCTACAATGAGCAGTTCTTC	CASSPGLLQLSYNEQFF
.	TRBV5-6	TRBJ2-2	.	TGTGCCAGCACCACGCCTTCGGCAGGGGCGAACACCGGGGAGCTGTTTTTT	CASTTPSAGANTGELFF
TRBD2	TRBV29-1	TRBJ2-1	.	TGCAGCGTAGTCGGGGGGGTTAAGACGCAGTTCTTC	CSVVGGVKTQFF
.	TRBV9	TRBJ1-5	.	TGTGCCAGCAGCTCTGGACGGCAGCCCCAGCATTTT	CASSSGRQPQHF
.	TRBV5-4	TRBJ2-5	.	TGTGCCAGCAGCTCCGCGCTGGGGAAGGACCAAGAGACCCAGTACTTC	CASSSALGKDQETQYF
TRBD2	TRBV7-3	TRBJ2-1	.	TGTGCCAGCAGCTTTCTCGCGGGAGGGGATGAGCAGTTCTTC	CASSFLAGGDEQFF
.	TRBV15	TRBJ2-2	.	TGTGCCACCAGCGGGAGAGGACTCCGGTCAGGGGAGCTGTTTTTT	CATSGRGLRSGELFF
.	TRBV5-1	TRBJ2-3	.	TGCGCCAGCAGCTTCCTGGGAGAGATGGATACGCAGTATTTT	CASSFLGEMDTQYF
TRBD1	TRBV30	TRBJ1-5	.	TGTGCCTGGAGTGTACCCGAGACAGGGTTCCCCTATCAGCCCCAGCATTTT	CAWSVPETGFPYQPQHF